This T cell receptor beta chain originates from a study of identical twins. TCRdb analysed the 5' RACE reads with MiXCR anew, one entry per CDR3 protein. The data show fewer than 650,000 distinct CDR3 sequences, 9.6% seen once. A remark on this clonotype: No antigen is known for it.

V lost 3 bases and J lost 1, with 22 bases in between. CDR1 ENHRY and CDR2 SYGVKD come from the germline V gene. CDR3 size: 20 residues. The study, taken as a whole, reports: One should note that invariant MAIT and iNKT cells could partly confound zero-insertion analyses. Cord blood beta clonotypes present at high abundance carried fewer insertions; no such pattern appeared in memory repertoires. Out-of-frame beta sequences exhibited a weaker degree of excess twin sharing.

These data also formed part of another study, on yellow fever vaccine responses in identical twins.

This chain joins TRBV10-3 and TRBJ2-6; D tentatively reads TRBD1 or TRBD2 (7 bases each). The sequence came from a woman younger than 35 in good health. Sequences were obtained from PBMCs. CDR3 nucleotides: TGTGCCATCAGTGATCCCCACGGGGAGGGGGCCAGGTCTGGGGCCAACGTCCTGACTTTC. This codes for CAISDPHGEGARSGANVLTF.